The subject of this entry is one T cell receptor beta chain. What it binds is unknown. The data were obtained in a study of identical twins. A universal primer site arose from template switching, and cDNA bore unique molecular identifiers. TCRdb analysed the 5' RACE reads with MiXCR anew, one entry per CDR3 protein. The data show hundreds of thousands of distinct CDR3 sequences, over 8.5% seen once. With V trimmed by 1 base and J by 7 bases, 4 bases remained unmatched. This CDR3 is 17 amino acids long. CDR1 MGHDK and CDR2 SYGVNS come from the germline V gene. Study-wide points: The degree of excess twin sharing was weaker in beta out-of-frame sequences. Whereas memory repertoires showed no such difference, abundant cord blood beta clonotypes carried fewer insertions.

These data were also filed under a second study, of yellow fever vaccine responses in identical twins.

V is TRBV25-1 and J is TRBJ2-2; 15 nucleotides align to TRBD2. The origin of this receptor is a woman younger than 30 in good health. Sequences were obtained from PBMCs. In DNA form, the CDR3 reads TGTGCCAGCAGTGAATGGGGACTAGCGGGAGGTATCGGGGAGCTGTTTTTT. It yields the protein CASSEWGLAGGIGELFF.